This entry describes one T cell receptor beta chain. The sample is drawn from a study of T cell responses to AZD1222 COVID-19 vaccine. Germline V gene sequence: CDR1 SGHTS, CDR2 YDEGEE. This CDR3 spans 14 amino acids. V lost 2 bases and J lost 11; bases outside the gene matches: 11. Assay: immunoSEQ multiplex PCR; the TCRdb copy retains only in-frame clones and omits some. The profile shows 72,000 or so clones, roughly nine tenths of them singletons. This chain joins TRBV5-8 and TRBJ1-1; 8 nucleotides agree with TRBD1. Sample: peripheral blood, taken 28 days after the second AZD1222 dose. This sequence was found in an adult who received the AZD1222 COVID-19 vaccine. CDR3 sequence (DNA): TGTGCCAGCAGCTTTTGGCGACAGGGGATTGGTGCTTTCTTT. Amino acids: CASSFWRQGIGAFF.